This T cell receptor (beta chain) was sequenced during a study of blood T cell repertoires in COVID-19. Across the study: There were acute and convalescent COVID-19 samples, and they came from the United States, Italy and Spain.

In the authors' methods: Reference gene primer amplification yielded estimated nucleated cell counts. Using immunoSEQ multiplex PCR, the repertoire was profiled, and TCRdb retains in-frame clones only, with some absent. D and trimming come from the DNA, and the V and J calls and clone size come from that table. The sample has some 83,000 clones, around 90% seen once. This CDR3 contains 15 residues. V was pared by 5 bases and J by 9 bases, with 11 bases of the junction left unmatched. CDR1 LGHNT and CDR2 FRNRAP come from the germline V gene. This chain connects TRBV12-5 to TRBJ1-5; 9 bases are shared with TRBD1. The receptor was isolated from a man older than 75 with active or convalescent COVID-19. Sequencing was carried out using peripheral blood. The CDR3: CASGLGQGRFRPQHF. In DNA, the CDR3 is TGTGCTAGTGGTCTGGGACAGGGAAGGTTTCGGCCCCAGCATTTT.